This TCR beta chain was identified during a study of siplizumab effects on memory and regulatory T cells. Study results and limitations: Poor capture below about 10^-5 frequency left most alloreactive clones unmapped to unstimulated subsets. The apparent diversity of naive T cells exceeded that of memory cells, and naive T cells seemed to make a major contribution to the alloresponse. A naive or memory phenotype could not be assigned to roughly 80-95% of the proliferating CD4+ or CD8+ clones.

It was 75,000 to 100,000 TCR templates that were assayed per sample. Libraries were prepared by immunoSEQ multiplex PCR; TCRdb keeps only in-frame clonotypes and omits some of them. The sample holds approximately 120,000 clones; 85% to 95% are singletons and the top ten take approximately 0.17%. Germline CDR1 MGHRA, CDR2 YSYEKL. The germline V and J ends were trimmed by 1 base and 1 base, with 16 bases remaining between them. The CDR3 length is 18 residues. In regard to this clone: Its matching antigen is unknown.

The sample was non-Treg CD4+ T cells sorted from blood. The chain is built from TRBV4-1 and TRBJ2-2; either TRBD1 or TRBD2 may fit D (6 bases each). The receptor was isolated from a human donor in good health. The CDR3 protein is CASSQVRVRGLNTGELFF. The CDR3 region has the DNA TGCGCCAGCAGCCAAGTTCGGGTCCGGGGGCTGAACACCGGGGAGCTGTTTTTT.